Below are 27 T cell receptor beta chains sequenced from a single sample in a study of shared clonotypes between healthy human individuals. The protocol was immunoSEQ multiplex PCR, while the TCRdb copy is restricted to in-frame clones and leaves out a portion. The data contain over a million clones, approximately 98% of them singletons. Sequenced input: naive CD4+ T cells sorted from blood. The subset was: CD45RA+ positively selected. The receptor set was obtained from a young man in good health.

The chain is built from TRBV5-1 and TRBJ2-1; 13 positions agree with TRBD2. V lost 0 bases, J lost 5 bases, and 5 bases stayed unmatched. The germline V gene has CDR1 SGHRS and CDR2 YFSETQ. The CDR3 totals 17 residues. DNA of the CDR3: TGCGCCAGCAGCTTGGTACCGGGACTAGCGGGGAACAATGAGCAGTTCTTC. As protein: CASSLVPGLAGNNEQFF.

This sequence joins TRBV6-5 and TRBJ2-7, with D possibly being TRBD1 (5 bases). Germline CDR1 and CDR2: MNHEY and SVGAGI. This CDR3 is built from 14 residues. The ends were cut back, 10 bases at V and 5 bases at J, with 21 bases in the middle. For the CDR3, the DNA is TGTGCCACCAAGACCAAAGTTCAGGGTAACGAGCAGTACTTC. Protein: CATKTKVQGNEQYF.

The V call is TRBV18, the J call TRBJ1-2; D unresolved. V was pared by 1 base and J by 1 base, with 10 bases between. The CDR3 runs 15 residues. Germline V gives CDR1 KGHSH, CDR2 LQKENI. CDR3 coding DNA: TGTGCCAGCTCACCACTTCCGGAAGTTAACTATGGCTACACCTTC. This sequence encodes CASSPLPEVNYGYTF. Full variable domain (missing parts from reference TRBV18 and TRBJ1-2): NAGVMQNPRHLVRRRGQEARLRCSPMKGHSHVYWYRQLPEEGLKFMVYLQKENIIDESGMPKERFSAEFPKEGPSILRIQQVVRGDSAAYFCASSPLPEVNYGYTFGSGTRLTVV.

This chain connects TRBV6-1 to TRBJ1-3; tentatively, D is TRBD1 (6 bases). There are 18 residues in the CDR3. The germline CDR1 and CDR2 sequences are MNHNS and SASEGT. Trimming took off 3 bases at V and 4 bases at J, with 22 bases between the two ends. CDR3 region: CASSDTPRTAPRGNTIYF. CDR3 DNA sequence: TGTGCCAGCAGTGATACCCCGAGGACAGCTCCACGGGGAAACACCATATATTTT.

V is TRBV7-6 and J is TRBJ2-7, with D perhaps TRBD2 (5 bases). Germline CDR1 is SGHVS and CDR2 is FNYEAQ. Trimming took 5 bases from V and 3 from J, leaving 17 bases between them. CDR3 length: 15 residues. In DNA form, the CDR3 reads TGTGCCAGCAGCCCCCTGGAGTCGGGAATCTACGAGCAGTACTTC. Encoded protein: CASSPLESGIYEQYF.

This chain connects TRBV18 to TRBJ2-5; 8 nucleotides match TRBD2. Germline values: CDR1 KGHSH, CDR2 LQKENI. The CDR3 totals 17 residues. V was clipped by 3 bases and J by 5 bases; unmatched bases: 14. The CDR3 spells CASSPLATGGLSETQYF. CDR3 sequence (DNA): TGTGCCAGCTCACCCCTCGCCACGGGGGGGTTGTCGGAGACCCAGTACTTC.

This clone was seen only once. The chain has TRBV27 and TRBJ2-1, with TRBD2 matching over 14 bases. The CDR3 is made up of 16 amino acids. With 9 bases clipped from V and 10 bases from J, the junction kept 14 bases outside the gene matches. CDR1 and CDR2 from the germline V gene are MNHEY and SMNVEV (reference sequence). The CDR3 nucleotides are TGTGCCAGATCGAACCTGCCGGGACTAGCGGGAGAAGAGCAGTTCTTC. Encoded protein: CARSNLPGLAGEEQFF.

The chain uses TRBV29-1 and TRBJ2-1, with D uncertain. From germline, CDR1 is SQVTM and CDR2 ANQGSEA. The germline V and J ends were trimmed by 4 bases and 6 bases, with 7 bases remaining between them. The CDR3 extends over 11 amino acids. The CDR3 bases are TGCAGCGTTGTGTTTGTCAATGAGCAGTTCTTC. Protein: CSVVFVNEQFF.

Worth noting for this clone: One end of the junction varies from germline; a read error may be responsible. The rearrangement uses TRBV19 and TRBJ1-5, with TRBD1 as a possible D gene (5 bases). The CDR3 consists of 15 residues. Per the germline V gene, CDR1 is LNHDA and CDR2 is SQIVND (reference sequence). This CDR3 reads CASSFLPGGDQPQHF. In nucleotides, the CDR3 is TGTGCCAGTAGTTTTTTACCCGGGGGGGATCAGCCACAGCATTTT.

The CDR3 coding sequence is TGTGCCAGCAGCTACCTAGCGGCTAGCACAGATACGCAGTATTTT. Protein sequence: CASSYLAASTDTQYF. V is TRBV5-4 and J is TRBJ2-3; 7 bases line up with TRBD2. V was clipped by 3 bases and J by 0 bases; unmatched bases: 4. The CDR3 covers 15 residues. Per the germline V gene, CDR1 is SGHNT and CDR2 is YYREEE (reference sequence). The entire variable domain, with the rest obtained from reference TRBV5-4 and TRBJ2-3, is as follows: ETGVTQSPTHLIKTRGQQVTLRCSSQSGHNTVSWYQQALGQGPQFIFQYYREEENGRGNFPPRFSGLQFPNYSSELNVNALELDDSALYLCASSYLAASTDTQYFGPGTRLTVL.

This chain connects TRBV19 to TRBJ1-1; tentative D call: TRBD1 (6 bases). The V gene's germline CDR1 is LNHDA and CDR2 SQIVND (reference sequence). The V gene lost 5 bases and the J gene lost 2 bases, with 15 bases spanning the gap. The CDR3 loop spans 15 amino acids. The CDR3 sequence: CASSVKRGSNTEAFF. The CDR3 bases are TGTGCCAGTAGTGTAAAAAGGGGGTCCAACACTGAAGCTTTCTTT.

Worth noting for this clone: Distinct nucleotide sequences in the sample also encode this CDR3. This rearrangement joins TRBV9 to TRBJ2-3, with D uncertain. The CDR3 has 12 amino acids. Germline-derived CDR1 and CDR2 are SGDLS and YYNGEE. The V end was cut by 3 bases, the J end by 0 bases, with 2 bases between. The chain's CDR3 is CASSESTDTQYF. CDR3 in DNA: TGTGCCAGCAGCGAAAGCACAGATACGCAGTATTTT.

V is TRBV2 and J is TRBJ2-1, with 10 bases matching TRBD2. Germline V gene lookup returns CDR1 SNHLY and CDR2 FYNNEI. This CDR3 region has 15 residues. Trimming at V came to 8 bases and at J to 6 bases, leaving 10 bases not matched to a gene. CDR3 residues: CASPRGPSGSNEQFF. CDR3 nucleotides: TGTGCCAGCCCCAGGGGGCCTAGCGGGAGCAATGAGCAGTTCTTC. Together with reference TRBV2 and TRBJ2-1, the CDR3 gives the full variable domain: EPEVTQTPSHQVTQMGQEVILRCVPISNHLYFYWYRQILGQKVEFLVSFYNNEISEKSEIFDDQFSVERPDGSNFTLKIRSTKLEDSAMYFCASPRGPSGSNEQFFGPGTRLTVL.

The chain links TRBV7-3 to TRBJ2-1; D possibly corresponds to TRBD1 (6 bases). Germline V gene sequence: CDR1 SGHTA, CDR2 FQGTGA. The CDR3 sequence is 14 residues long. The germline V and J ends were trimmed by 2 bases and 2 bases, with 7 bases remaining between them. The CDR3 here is CASSLSGAYNEQFF. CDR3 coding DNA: TGTGCCAGCAGCTTATCAGGGGCCTACAATGAGCAGTTCTTC. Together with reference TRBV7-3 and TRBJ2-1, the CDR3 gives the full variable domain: GAGVSQTPSNKVTEKGKYVELRCDPISGHTALYWYRQSLGQGPEFLIYFQGTGAADDSGLPNDRFFAVRPEGSVSTLKIQRTERGDSAVYLCASSLSGAYNEQFFGPGTRLTVL.

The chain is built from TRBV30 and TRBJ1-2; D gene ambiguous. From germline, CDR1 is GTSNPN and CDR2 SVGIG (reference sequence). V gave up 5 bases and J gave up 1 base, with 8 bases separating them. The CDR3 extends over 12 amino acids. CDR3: CAWGRSNYGYTF. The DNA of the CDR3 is TGTGCCTGGGGACGGAGTAACTATGGCTACACCTTC.

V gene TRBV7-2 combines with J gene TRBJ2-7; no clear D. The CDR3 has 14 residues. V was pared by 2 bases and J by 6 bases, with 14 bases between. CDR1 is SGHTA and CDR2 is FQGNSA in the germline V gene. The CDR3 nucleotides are TGTGCCAGCAGCTTAAATCCGTATTCCCCCGAGCAGTACTTC. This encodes CASSLNPYSPEQYF.

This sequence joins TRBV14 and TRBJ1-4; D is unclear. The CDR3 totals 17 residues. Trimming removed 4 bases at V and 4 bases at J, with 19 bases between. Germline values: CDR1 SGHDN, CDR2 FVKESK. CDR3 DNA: TGTGCCAGCAGCCCCCGCGGGGTGCGGCAGAATAATGAAAAACTGTTTTTT. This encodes CASSPRGVRQNNEKLFF.

The CDR3 nucleotides are TGTGCCAGCAGCGCCCGGGACGGATTCACCGGGGAGCTGTTTTTT. Its translation is CASSARDGFTGELFF. The V and J genes are TRBV9 and TRBJ2-2; tentatively, D is TRBD1 or TRBD2 (5 bases each). The V end was cut by 3 bases, the J end by 4 bases, with 13 bases between. Germline CDR1 and CDR2: SGDLS and YYNGEE. The length of the CDR3 is 15 residues.

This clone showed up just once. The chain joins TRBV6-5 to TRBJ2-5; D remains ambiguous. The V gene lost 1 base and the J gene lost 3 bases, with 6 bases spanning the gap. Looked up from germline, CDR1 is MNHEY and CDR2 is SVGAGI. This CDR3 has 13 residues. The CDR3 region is CASSYWHEETQYF. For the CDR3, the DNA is TGTGCCAGCAGTTACTGGCACGAAGAGACCCAGTACTTC.

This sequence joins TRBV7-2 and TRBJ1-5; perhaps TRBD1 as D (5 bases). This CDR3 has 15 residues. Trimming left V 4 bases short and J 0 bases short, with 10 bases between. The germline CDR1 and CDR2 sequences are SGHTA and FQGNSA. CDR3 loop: CASSSGPYSNQPQHF. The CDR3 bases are TGTGCCAGCAGCTCGGGACCCTATAGCAATCAGCCCCAGCATTTT.

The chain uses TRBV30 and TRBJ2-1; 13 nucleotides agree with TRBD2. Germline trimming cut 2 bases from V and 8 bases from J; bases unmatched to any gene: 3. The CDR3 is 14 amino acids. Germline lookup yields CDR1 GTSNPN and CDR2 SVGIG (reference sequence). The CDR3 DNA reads TGTGCCTGGAGTCGGACTAGCGGGAGTCATGAGCAGTTCTTC. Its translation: CAWSRTSGSHEQFF.

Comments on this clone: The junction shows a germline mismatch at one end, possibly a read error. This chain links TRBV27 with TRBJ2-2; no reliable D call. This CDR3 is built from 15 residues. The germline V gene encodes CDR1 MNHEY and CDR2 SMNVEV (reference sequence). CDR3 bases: TGTGCCAGCAGCTTATCGGCTACTCCCGCCGTGGGGCTGTTTTTT. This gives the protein CASSLSATPAVGLFF.

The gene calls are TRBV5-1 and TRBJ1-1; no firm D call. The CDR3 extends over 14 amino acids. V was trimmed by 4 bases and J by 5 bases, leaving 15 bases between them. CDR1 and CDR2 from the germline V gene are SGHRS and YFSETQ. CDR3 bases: TGCGCCAGCAGCCCCGACATAGCTAGGACTGAAGCTTTCTTT. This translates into CASSPDIARTEAFF. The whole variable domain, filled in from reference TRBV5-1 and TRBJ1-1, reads KAGVTQTPRYLIKTRGQQVTLSCSPISGHRSVSWYQQTPGQGLQFLFEYFSETQRNKGNFPGRFSGRQFSNSRSEMNVSTLELGDSALYLCASSPDIARTEAFFGQGTRLTVV.

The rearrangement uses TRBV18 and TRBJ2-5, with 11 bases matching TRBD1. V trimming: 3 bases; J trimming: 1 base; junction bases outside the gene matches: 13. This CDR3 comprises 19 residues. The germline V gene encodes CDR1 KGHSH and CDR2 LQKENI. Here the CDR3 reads CASSPFLSGTGGLQETQYF. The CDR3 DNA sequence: TGTGCCAGCTCACCTTTTCTCTCAGGGACAGGGGGGCTCCAAGAGACCCAGTACTTC.

This CDR3 is CASSQYGPAGDGYTF. CDR3 DNA sequence: TGTGCCAGCAGCCAATACGGACCCGCGGGGGATGGCTACACCTTC. The chain recombines TRBV28 with TRBJ1-2; a possible D gene is TRBD1 (5 bases). The CDR3 consists of 15 residues. Germline V gene sequence: CDR1 MDHEN, CDR2 SYDVKM. V lost 6 bases and J lost 6, with 20 bases in between.

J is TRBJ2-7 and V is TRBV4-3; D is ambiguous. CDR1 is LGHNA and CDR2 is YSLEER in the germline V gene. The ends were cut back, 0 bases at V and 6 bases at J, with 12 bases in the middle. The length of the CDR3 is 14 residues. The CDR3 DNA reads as TGCGCCAGCAGCCAAGATCAACTACTTGGCGAGCAGTACTTC. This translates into CASSQDQLLGEQYF.

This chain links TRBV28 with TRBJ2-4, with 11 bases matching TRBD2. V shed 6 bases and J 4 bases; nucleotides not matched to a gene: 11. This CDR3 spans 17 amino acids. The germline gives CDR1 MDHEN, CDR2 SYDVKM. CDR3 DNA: TGTGCCAGCAGGTTAGCGGGAGGGGCCCCCCAAAAAAACATTCAGTACTTC. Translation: CASRLAGGAPQKNIQYF.